This TCR beta chain is drawn from a study of control samples from healthy donors and cancer patients (dated by TCRdb to about 2020). The CDR3 has 12 amino acids, counting the end cysteine and phenylalanine. Only the CDR3 DNA stays, 36 bases, in frame from base 1. The germline V gene (reference sequence) yields SGHAT for CDR1 and FQDESV for CDR2. The junction carries 9 bases between V and J, which are trimmed by 5 bases and 5 bases respectively. For this clone: It lacks a known antigen. The record has no base qualities; no much larger clone is one base away.

The method behind the library was the immunoSEQ multiplex PCR assay. The immuneACCESS repertoire file appears here via TCRdb, limited to in-frame rearrangements. These files lack a portion of the clones; in checked studies, under half of the deficit traces to unresolved V genes, and the cause of the others is not known. This sample comprises 70,000 to 85,000 clones, 84% of them detected only once. Around 10% of the sample is held by the ten biggest clonotypes. The sequence was collected from a man between 60 and 75 years old with head and neck cancer. Specimen: PBMCs. The V and J segments used are TRBV11-1 and TRBJ1-2; no D gene call is confident. In nucleotides, the sequence is TGTGCCAGCAGCCGGTATGAGTATGGCTACACCTTC. Translated, this gives CASSRYEYGYTF.